This entry lists 8 T cell receptor beta chains sequenced from one sample in a study of cytomegalovirus exposure and HLA in healthy donors. PCR involved 60 Vbeta and 13 Jbeta primers. Sequencing was performed with immunoSEQ multiplex PCR; in TCRdb, only in-frame clones are kept and a portion is missing. The data show under 150,000 clones, over 60% seen once. Sequencing used PBMCs. The source of these receptors is a human donor in good health.

This clone turned up a few times. The chain joins TRBV5-1 to TRBJ2-2, with 7 bases matching TRBD2. Per germline, CDR1 SGHRS and CDR2 YFSETQ. Unmatched junction bases numbered 8, after V lost 3 bases and J lost 6 bases. The CDR3 sequence is 15 residues long. DNA of the CDR3: TGCGCCAGCAGCTCCCATAGCGGGCTTGCCGGGGAGCTGTTTTTT. Its protein is CASSSHSGLAGELFF.

The chain links TRBV5-6 to TRBJ1-4; the D is unclear. The CDR3 spans 16 residues. The germline V and J ends were trimmed by 4 bases and 7 bases, with 20 bases remaining between them. Germline V gives CDR1 SGHDT, CDR2 YYEEEE. Here the CDR3 reads CASSLPGRRKSEKLFF. DNA for the CDR3: TGTGCCAGCAGCCTCCCGGGGAGGCGGAAGAGTGAAAAACTGTTTTTT.

The chain uses TRBV9 and TRBJ2-3; 8 bases are a match to TRBD2. This CDR3 contains 17 residues. The germline V gene encodes CDR1 SGDLS and CDR2 YYNGEE. J gave up 0 bases and V 4 bases, and 10 bases lay outside the gene matches. The CDR3 DNA is TGTGCCAGCAGCCCCCTAGGTGCGGGGGGAAGCACAGATACGCAGTATTTT. It specifies CASSPLGAGGSTDTQYF.

This chain connects TRBV5-4 to TRBJ2-2; the D gene is possibly TRBD2 (6 bases). From germline, CDR1 is SGHNT and CDR2 YYREEE (reference sequence). The CDR3 length is 15 residues. Trimming shortened V by 1 base and J by 1 base, and 8 bases separated the two germline ends. In DNA, the CDR3 is TGTGCCAGCAGCTTGACGGGACTGAACACCGGGGAGCTGTTTTTT. Protein sequence: CASSLTGLNTGELFF.

CDR3 amino acids: CASSETGGTGELFF. The CDR3 DNA reads as TGTGCCAGCAGTGAGACAGGGGGGACCGGGGAGCTGTTTTTT. J is TRBJ2-2 and V is TRBV28, with TRBD1 identical over 9 bases. The CDR3 is 14 residues long. The junction had 3 bases not matched to a gene; V was cut back by 5 bases and J by 5 bases. CDR1 MDHEN and CDR2 SYDVKM come from the germline V gene.

The chain has TRBV5-6 and TRBJ2-2; 9 bases agree with TRBD2. Germline V lookup: CDR1 SGHDT, CDR2 YYEEEE. CDR3 length equals 19 residues. V was pared by 0 bases and J by 1 base, with 10 bases of the junction left unmatched. The CDR3 region is CASSLGLAVITVNTGELFF. Written as DNA, the CDR3 is TGTGCCAGCAGCTTGGGACTAGCGGTAATTACAGTGAACACCGGGGAGCTGTTTTTT.

A note on this clone: A junction end diverges from the germline sequence, so it may reflect a read error. V gene TRBV9 combines with J gene TRBJ2-6; 7 bases match TRBD2. Germline CDR1 reads SGDLS; CDR2 reads YYNGEE. The CDR3 is 15 residues long. The CDR3 coding sequence is TGTGCCAGCAGCCCAGAGGGCGGGAGCCGAGTATTTAGCCCTTTC. Residues: CASSPEGGSRVFSPF.

V and J are TRBV29-1 and TRBJ1-1, with 8 positions matching TRBD1. CDR3 size: 12 residues. V was pared by 6 bases and J by 7 bases, with 7 bases of the junction left unmatched. Germline assignment: CDR1 SQVTM and CDR2 ANQGSEA. In nucleotides, the CDR3 is TGCAGCGTCTCGGACAGGGCTCGTGAAGCTTTCTTT. Its translation is CSVSDRAREAFF.